The 18 T cell receptor beta chains below all came from one sample that was sequenced in a study of Ad26.COV2.S vaccination and SARS-CoV-2 variants. Using immunoSEQ multiplex PCR, the repertoire was profiled, and TCRdb retains in-frame clones only, with some absent. Seen here are about half a million clones, roughly nine tenths observed once, and the top ten hold 1.7%. Sample treatment: some 19 received Ad26.COV2.S at low or high dose, single or two shots; several received placebo; per-sample allocation not given. At day 63 after the first vaccine or placebo injection, samples were drawn. Sequencing was performed on peripheral blood, taken in a trial of Ad26.COV2.S vaccine versus placebo. Receptor source: a person aged 18-60 years who received the Ad26.COV2.S COVID-19 vaccine or a placebo.

The gene calls are TRBV14 and TRBJ2-1; 7 nucleotides agree with TRBD2. V trimming: 1 base; J trimming: 7 bases; junction bases outside the gene matches: 13. CDR1 and CDR2 from the germline V gene are SGHDN and FVKESK. This CDR3 is built from 17 residues. CDR3 DNA sequence: TGTGCCAGCAGCCAAGGCTGGGCCGCGGGAGTAAGGAATGAGCAGTTCTTC. Translation gives CASSQGWAAGVRNEQFF.

The chain carries TRBV4-2 and TRBJ2-3, with a weak D call TRBD2 (6 bases). With 6 bases removed from V and 0 bases from J, the gap between germline ends came to 13 bases. Germline V CDR1 and CDR2: LGHNA, YNFKEQ. The CDR3 sequence is 15 residues long. The chain's CDR3 is CASRRGTGSTDTQYF. The CDR3 DNA follows: TGTGCCAGCAGACGGGGGACGGGGAGCACAGATACGCAGTATTTT.

This sequence joins TRBV18 and TRBJ2-2, with 7 nucleotides matching TRBD1. CDR3 size: 14 residues. CDR1 is KGHSH and CDR2 is LQKENI in the germline V gene. The trim removed 3 bases at V and 4 bases at J, leaving 2 bases unmatched. In DNA form, the CDR3 reads TGTGCCAGCTCACCGGGACAGCTCACCGGGGAGCTGTTTTTT. This translates into CASSPGQLTGELFF. Using reference TRBV18 and TRBJ2-2 for the parts outside the CDR3, the full variable domain is NAGVMQNPRHLVRRRGQEARLRCSPMKGHSHVYWYRQLPEEGLKFMVYLQKENIIDESGMPKERFSAEFPKEGPSILRIQQVVRGDSAAYFCASSPGQLTGELFFGEGSRLTVL.

The chain combines TRBV6-5 with TRBJ1-1; D is perhaps TRBD1 (6 bases). The CDR3 spans 14 residues. Per germline, CDR1 MNHEY and CDR2 SVGAGI. V dropped 6 bases and J dropped 0 bases, with 11 bases sitting between them. The CDR3 reads CASRRGQLNTEAFF. As DNA, the CDR3 is TGTGCCAGCAGAAGGGGACAATTGAACACTGAAGCTTTCTTT.

The chain employs TRBV4-1 and TRBJ1-1; the D is unclear. V gave up 0 bases and J gave up 10 bases, with 12 bases separating them. The CDR3 loop spans 13 amino acids. Germline V CDR1 and CDR2: MGHRA, YSYEKL. CDR3 DNA: TGCGCCAGCAGCCAAGATCCCAAGTACGGAGCTTTCTTT. Its protein product is CASSQDPKYGAFF.

This chain links TRBV6-1 with TRBJ1-1; D gene uncertain. CDR3 length: 15 residues. V was cut by 3 bases and J by 3 bases, with 14 bases left in between. The germline V gene encodes CDR1 MNHNS and CDR2 SASEGT. This CDR3 is CASSDPDGMYTEAFF. For the CDR3, the DNA is TGTGCCAGCAGTGATCCCGACGGAATGTACACTGAAGCTTTCTTT.

The rearrangement uses TRBV15 and TRBJ2-7; D is undetermined. Germline CDR1 and CDR2: LNHNV and YYDKDF (reference sequence). The CDR3 sequence is 16 residues long. The ends were cut back, 0 bases at V and 4 bases at J, with 16 bases in the middle. The CDR3, as DNA: TGTGCCACCAGCAGAGAAATCGCGCCATCCCCTTACGAGCAGTACTTC. It specifies CATSREIAPSPYEQYF.

The chain is built from TRBV28 and TRBJ1-2, with 9 bases identical to TRBD1. The CDR3 loop spans 14 amino acids. Germline lookup yields CDR1 MDHEN and CDR2 SYDVKM. V lost 3 bases to trimming and J lost 6 bases; unmatched junction nucleotides: 5. CDR3 DNA: TGTGCCAGCAGTTTCGGGACAGGGCGGAATGGCTACACCTTC. Residues: CASSFGTGRNGYTF.

V is TRBV30 and J is TRBJ2-7; D gene unclear. Germline lookup yields CDR1 GTSNPN and CDR2 SVGIG (reference sequence). V was shortened by 2 bases and J by 3 bases, with 11 bases between the two germline ends. This CDR3 has 13 residues. The CDR3 nucleotides read TGTGCCTGGAGTATAACCAGGAGCTACGAGCAGTACTTC. Amino acid sequence: CAWSITRSYEQYF.

The genes are TRBV7-2 and TRBJ1-3, with D unclear. The V and J ends lost 3 bases and 6 bases respectively, with 12 bases between them. CDR3 length equals 14 residues. Germline CDR1 SGHTA, CDR2 FQGNSA. CDR3: CASSFFAAVNTIYF. The CDR3 DNA is TGTGCCAGCAGCTTTTTTGCGGCCGTAAACACCATATATTTT.

The chain uses TRBV30 and TRBJ1-2, with a weak D call TRBD1 (5 bases). This CDR3 region has 13 residues. The germline V gene encodes CDR1 GTSNPN and CDR2 SVGIG (reference sequence). Trimming removed 1 base at V and 6 bases at J, with 12 bases between. The CDR3 sequence: CAWSATGGDGYTF. CDR3 bases: TGTGCCTGGAGTGCAACAGGAGGCGATGGCTACACCTTC.

This chain connects TRBV12-3 or TRBV12-4 to TRBJ1-2; 8 bases match TRBD1. This CDR3 region has 13 residues. Trimming took 5 bases from V and 8 from J; bases not matched to a gene: 7. Here the CDR3 DNA reads TGTGCCAGCAGTGACAGGGGAGGCAACGGCTACACCTTC. Translated: CASSDRGGNGYTF.

This rearrangement joins TRBV3-1 (or the pseudogene TRBV3-2) to TRBJ2-5; 8 bases match TRBD2. Per the germline V gene, CDR1 is LGHDT and CDR2 is YNNKEL (reference sequence). CDR3 length equals 17 residues. Trimming removed 0 bases from V and 4 bases from J; junction bases left unmatched: 10. The CDR3 DNA is TGTGCCAGCAGCCAAGATTGGAGCGGGAGAGGGCCAGAGACCCAGTACTTC. Translating gives CASSQDWSGRGPETQYF.

The rearrangement links TRBV6-5 to TRBJ2-5, with D tentatively TRBD1 or TRBD2 (5 bases each). Between the trimmed V and J ends, which lost 2 bases and 4 bases, there was a span of 11 bases. Germline V gene sequence: CDR1 MNHEY, CDR2 SVGAGI. CDR3 length equals 14 residues. The CDR3 bases are TGTGCCAGCAGTTACGTCCGGGGCGCAGAGACCCAGTACTTC. Translation gives CASSYVRGAETQYF.

The rearrangement links TRBV27 to TRBJ1-6, with unresolved D. The CDR3 extends over 15 amino acids. Germline-derived CDR1 and CDR2 are MNHEY and SMNVEV (reference sequence). Trimming removed 3 bases from V and 9 bases from J, with 15 bases in between. The CDR3 spells CASSFLSMGFSPLHF. The CDR3 DNA is TGTGCCAGCAGTTTCTTGTCCATGGGGTTTTCACCCCTCCACTTT.

The rearrangement joins TRBV27 to TRBJ1-2; the D gene is possibly TRBD1 (6 bases). Germline V CDR1 and CDR2: MNHEY, SMNVEV (reference sequence). CDR3 length: 15 residues. Between the trimmed V and J ends, which lost 5 bases and 7 bases, there was a span of 20 bases. The CDR3 sequence is CASSPIEGTLSGYTF. CDR3 DNA sequence: TGTGCCAGCAGTCCAATCGAAGGGACATTAAGTGGCTACACCTTC.

The rearrangement links TRBV6-5 to TRBJ2-7; the D gene is possibly TRBD2 (6 bases). The V gene lost 8 bases and the J gene lost 2 bases, with 19 bases spanning the gap. CDR3 size: 15 residues. From germline, CDR1 is MNHEY and CDR2 SVGAGI. CDR3 residues: CASRHTGTSTYEQYF. CDR3 DNA: TGTGCCAGCCGCCATACCGGGACTTCTACCTACGAGCAGTACTTC.

The V call is TRBV12-3 or TRBV12-4, the J call TRBJ1-5; D unclear. With 3 bases removed from V and 4 bases from J, the gap between germline ends came to 7 bases. The CDR3 totals 13 residues. DNA for the CDR3: TGTGCCAGCAGTTTTAATGAGAATCAGCCCCAGCATTTT. Translating it yields CASSFNENQPQHF.